This TCR beta chain was captured in a study of radiotherapy plus CTLA-4 blockade in lung cancer. Whole-study findings and limits: Response was reportedly best predicted by early blood T cell clone dynamics, with interferon-beta.

Receiving focal radiation plus CTLA-4 blockade with ipilimumab were patients who had chemo-refractory metastatic non-small-cell lung cancer. A word on this clone: Its cognate antigen is unknown.

Germline V gives CDR1 KGHSY, CDR2 FQNENV. V was shortened by 0 bases and J by 0 bases, with 6 bases between the two germline ends. The CDR3 totals 15 residues. This table comes from immunoSEQ multiplex PCR, and its TCRdb copy is limited to in-frame clones, with some not included. The repertoire holds 110,000 or so clones, with about four fifths as singletons. The sequenced sample was peripheral blood, obtained from a patient treated with radiotherapy plus ipilimumab. This TCR derives from a human donor with non-small cell lung cancer who had a partial response to radiotherapy plus ipilimumab. The chain recombines TRBV16 with TRBJ2-1; no firm D call. CDR3 sequence reads: CASSQSPSSYNEQFF. In DNA form, the CDR3 reads TGTGCCAGCAGCCAATCCCCGAGCTCCTACAATGAGCAGTTCTTC.